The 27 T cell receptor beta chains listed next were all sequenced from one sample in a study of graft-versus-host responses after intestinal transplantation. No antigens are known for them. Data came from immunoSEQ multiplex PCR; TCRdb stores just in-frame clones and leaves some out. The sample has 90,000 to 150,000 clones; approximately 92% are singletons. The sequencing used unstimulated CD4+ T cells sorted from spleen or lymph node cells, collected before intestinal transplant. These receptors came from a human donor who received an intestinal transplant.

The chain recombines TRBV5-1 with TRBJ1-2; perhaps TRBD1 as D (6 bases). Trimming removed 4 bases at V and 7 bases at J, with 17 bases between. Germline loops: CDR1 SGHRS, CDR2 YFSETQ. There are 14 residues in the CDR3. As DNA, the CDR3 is TGCGCCAGCAGCGGAGGGGGGACGGGGCCTGGCTACACCTTC. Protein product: CASSGGGTGPGYTF.

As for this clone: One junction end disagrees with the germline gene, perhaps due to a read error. The CDR3, as DNA: TGTACCAGCAGTGCCGTTTTGGTGAGCGAGATCTACGAGCAGTACTTC. Translating gives CTSSAVLVSEIYEQYF. The gene calls are TRBV2 and TRBJ2-7; D not certain. Germline values: CDR1 SNHLY, CDR2 FYNNEI. The CDR3 extends over 16 amino acids.

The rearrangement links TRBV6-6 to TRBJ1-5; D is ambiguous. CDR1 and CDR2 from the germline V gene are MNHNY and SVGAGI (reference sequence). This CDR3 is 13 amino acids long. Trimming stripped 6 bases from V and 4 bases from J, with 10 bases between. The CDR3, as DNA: TGTGCCAGCAGCCCCCGGGAAAATCAGCCCCAGCATTTT. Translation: CASSPRENQPQHF.

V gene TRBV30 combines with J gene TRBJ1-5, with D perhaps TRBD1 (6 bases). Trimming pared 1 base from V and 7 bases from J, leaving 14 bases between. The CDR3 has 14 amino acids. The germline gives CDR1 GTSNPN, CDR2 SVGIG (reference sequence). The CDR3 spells CAWSATGYGQPQHF. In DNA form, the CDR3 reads TGTGCCTGGAGTGCCACAGGGTACGGCCAGCCCCAGCATTTT.

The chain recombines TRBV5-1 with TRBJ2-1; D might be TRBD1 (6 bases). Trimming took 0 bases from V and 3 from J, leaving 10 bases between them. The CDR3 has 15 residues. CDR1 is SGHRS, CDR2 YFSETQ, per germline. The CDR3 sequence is CASSLETGNYNEQFF. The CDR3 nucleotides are TGCGCCAGCAGCTTGGAGACAGGAAACTACAATGAGCAGTTCTTC.

In DNA, the CDR3 is TGTGCCAGCAGGCGAGGGCGGTTGAACACTGAAGCTTTCTTT. Its translation is CASRRGRLNTEAFF. The chain employs TRBV6-5 and TRBJ1-1; D is uncertain. Trimming took 6 bases from V and 0 from J, leaving 11 bases between them. Germline V gene sequence: CDR1 MNHEY, CDR2 SVGAGI. The CDR3 runs 14 residues.

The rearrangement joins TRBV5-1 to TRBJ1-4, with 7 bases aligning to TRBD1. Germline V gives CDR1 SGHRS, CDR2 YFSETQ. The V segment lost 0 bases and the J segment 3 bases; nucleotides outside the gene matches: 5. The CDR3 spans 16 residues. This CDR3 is CASSLVPGTANEKLFF. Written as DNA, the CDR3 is TGCGCCAGCAGCTTGGTGCCCGGGACAGCTAATGAAAAACTGTTTTTT.

The CDR3 is CASSQRSPEEYTGQRNTEAFF. The CDR3 DNA follows: TGCGCCAGCAGCCAAAGATCCCCTGAGGAGTACACCGGGCAGCGGAACACTGAAGCTTTCTTT. The chain joins TRBV4-1 to TRBJ1-1, with D uncertain. The CDR3 is 21 residues long. With 2 bases removed from V and 1 base from J, the gap between germline ends came to 29 bases. The germline CDR1 and CDR2 sequences are MGHRA and YSYEKL.

The DNA for the CDR3 is TGTGCCAGCTCACTCTCCGGGGGGGGAGTCGAGAATGAGCAGTTCTTC. Translated: CASSLSGGGVENEQFF. V and J are TRBV18 and TRBJ2-1; 8 bases align to TRBD2. From germline, CDR1 is KGHSH and CDR2 LQKENI. This CDR3 region has 16 residues. The V gene end was trimmed by 4 bases and the J gene end by 7 bases; junction bases not matched to a gene: 12.

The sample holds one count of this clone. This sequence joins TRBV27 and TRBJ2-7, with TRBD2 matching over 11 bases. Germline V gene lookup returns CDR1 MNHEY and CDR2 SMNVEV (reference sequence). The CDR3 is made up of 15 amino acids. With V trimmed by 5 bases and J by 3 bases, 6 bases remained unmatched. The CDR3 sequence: CASSLTGLADYEQYF. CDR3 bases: TGTGCCAGCAGTCTCACGGGACTAGCGGACTACGAGCAGTACTTC.

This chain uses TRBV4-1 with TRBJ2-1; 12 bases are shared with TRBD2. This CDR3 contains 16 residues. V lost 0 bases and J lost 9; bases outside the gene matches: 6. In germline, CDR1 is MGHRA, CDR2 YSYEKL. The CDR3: CASSQEGLAGNPEQFF. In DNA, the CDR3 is TGCGCCAGCAGCCAAGAGGGACTAGCGGGTAACCCTGAGCAGTTCTTC.

Written as DNA, the CDR3 is TGTGCCAGCTCGCCAAGAGGCGTTAGCCTATTTCGACAAGAGACCCAGTACTTC. This translates into CASSPRGVSLFRQETQYF. This chain links TRBV18 with TRBJ2-5; D unclear. The CDR3 has 18 residues. V lost 6 bases and J lost 2, with 25 bases in between. Germline lookup yields CDR1 KGHSH and CDR2 LQKENI.

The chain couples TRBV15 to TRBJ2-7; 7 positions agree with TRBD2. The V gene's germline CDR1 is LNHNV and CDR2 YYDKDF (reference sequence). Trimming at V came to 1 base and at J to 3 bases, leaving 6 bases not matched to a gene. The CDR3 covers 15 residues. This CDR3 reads CATSRASGGHYEQYF. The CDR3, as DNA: TGTGCCACCAGCAGAGCTAGCGGAGGTCACTACGAGCAGTACTTC.

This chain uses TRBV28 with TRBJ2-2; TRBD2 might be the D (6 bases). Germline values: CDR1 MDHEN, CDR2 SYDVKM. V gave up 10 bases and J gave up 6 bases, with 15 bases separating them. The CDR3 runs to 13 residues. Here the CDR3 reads CAIPAREAGELFF. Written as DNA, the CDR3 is TGTGCCATCCCCGCTAGGGAGGCCGGGGAGCTGTTTTTT.

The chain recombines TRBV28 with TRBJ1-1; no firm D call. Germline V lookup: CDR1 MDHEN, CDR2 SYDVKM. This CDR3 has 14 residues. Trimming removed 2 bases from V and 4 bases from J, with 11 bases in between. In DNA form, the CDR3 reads TGTGCCAGCAGTTTAGGGAGGCGTGCCACTGAAGCTTTCTTT. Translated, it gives CASSLGRRATEAFF.

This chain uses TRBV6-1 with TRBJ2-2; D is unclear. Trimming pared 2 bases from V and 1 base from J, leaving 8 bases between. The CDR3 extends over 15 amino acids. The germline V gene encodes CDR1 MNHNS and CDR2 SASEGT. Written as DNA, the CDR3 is TGTGCCAGCAGTGAACCATCGGGGAACACCGGGGAGCTGTTTTTT. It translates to CASSEPSGNTGELFF.

CDR3 coding DNA: TGTGCCAGCAGCCCCCGTTGGGAGCGGGATCTGGGTGAGCAGTACTTC. Translating it yields CASSPRWERDLGEQYF. The chain employs TRBV5-6 and TRBJ2-7; TRBD2 agrees at 7 bases. The CDR3 runs 16 residues. Losses at the gene ends were 4 bases for V and 7 bases for J; bases not matched to a gene: 17. CDR1 SGHDT and CDR2 YYEEEE come from the germline V gene.

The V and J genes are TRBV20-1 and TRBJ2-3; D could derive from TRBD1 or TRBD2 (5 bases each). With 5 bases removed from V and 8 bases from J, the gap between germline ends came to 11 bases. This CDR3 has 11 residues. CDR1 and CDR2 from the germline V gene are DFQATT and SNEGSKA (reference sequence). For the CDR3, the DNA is TGCAGTGCTGGGACGGCGGGTACGCAGTATTTT. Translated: CSAGTAGTQYF.

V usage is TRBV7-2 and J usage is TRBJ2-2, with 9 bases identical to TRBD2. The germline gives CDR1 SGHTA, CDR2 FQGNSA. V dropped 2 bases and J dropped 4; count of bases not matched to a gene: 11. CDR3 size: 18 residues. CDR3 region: CASSLPGPIAGVTGELFF. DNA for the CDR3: TGTGCCAGCAGCTTACCGGGGCCTATAGCGGGAGTCACCGGGGAGCTGTTTTTT. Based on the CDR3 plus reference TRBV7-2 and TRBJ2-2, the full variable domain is GAGVSQSPSNKVTEKGKDVELRCDPISGHTALYWYRQSLGQGLEFLIYFQGNSAPDKSGLPSDRFSAERTGGSVSTLTIQRTQQEDSAVYLCASSLPGPIAGVTGELFFGEGSRLTVL.

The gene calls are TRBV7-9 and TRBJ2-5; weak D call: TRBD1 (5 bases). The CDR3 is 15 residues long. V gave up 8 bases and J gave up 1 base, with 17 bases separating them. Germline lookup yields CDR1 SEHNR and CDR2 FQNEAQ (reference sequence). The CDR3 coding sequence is TGTGCCAGCGGCCTGGGCAGGGCGATCCAAGAGACCCAGTACTTC. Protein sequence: CASGLGRAIQETQYF.

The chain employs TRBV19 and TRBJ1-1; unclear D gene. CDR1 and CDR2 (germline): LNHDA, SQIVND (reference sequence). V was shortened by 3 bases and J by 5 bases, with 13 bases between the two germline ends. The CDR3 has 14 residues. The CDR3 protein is CASSIWPPGTEAFF. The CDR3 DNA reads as TGTGCCAGTAGTATTTGGCCCCCCGGAACTGAAGCTTTCTTT.

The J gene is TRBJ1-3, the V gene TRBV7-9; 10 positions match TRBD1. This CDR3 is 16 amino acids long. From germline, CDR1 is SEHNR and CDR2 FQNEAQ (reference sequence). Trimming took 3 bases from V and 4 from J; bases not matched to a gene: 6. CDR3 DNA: TGTGCCAGCAGCTTGGGACAGGGGAATGAAGGAAACACCATATATTTT. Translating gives CASSLGQGNEGNTIYF.

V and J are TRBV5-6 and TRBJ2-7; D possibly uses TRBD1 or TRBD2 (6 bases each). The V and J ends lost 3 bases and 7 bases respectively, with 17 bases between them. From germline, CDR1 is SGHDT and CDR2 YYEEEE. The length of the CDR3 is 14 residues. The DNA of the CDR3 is TGTGCCAGCAGCTCGGCAGGAGGGGGTTGGGAGCAGTACTTC. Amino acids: CASSSAGGGWEQYF.

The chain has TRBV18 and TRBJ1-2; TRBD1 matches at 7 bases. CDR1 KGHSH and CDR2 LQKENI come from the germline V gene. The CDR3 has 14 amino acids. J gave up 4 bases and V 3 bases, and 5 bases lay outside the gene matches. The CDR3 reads CASSPTTGIYGYTF. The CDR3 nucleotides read TGTGCCAGCTCACCTACGACAGGGATCTATGGCTACACCTTC.

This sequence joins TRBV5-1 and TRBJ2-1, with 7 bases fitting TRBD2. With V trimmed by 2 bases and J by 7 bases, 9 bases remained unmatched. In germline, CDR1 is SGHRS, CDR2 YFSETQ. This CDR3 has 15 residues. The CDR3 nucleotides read TGCGCCAGCAGCTTAGGGAGGGCCCTAGGTAATGAGCAGTTCTTC. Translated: CASSLGRALGNEQFF.

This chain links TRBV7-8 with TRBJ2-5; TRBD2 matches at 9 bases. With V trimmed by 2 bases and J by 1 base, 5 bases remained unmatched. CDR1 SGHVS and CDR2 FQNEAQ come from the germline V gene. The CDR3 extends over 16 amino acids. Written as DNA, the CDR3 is TGTGCCAGCAGCTTAAGGGGCGGGAGGGCCCAAGAGACCCAGTACTTC. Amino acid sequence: CASSLRGGRAQETQYF.

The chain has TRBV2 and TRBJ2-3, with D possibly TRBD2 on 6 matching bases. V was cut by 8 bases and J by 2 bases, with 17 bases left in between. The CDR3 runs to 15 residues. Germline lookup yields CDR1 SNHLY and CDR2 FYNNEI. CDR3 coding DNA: TGTGCCAGCCGGAGGGGAAGTCCCACCACAGATACGCAGTATTTT. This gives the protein CASRRGSPTTDTQYF.